This T cell receptor beta chain was sequenced in a study of long-term antiretroviral therapy in people with HIV. As for the study in general: Sampling started about a decade before the 2015 immediate-ART recommendation.

About this clone itself: Its antigen is currently unknown.

The run of the v3.0 immunoSEQ assay was at survey level. A target of roughly 40,000-55,000 T-cell genomes per sample was set for sequencing. TCRdb keeps only in-frame clones here, not all; method: immunoSEQ multiplex PCR. Among about 12,000 clones listed, about 68% were seen once. Study outcomes and limitations: Information on adherence, resistance and therapy changes was unavailable. Post-ART diversity increased but stayed below transplant donor controls.

The sequencing used unsorted PBMCs, collected almost 3.2 years before starting antiretroviral therapy. This clonotype was obtained from a man aged 35 to 55 with HIV.

This CDR3 reads CASSLRSGEETQYF. The DNA of the CDR3 is TGTGCCAGCAGCTTAAGATCGGGGGAAGAGACCCAGTACTTC. The chain employs TRBV7-2 and TRBJ2-5; tentative D call: TRBD2 (6 bases). V lost 2 bases, J lost 3 bases, and 10 bases lay in between. CDR1 and CDR2 (germline): SGHTA, FQGNSA. This CDR3 region has 14 residues.